These T cell receptor beta chains were read from a single sample in a study of cytomegalovirus exposure and HLA in healthy donors. The protocol was immunoSEQ multiplex PCR, while the TCRdb copy is restricted to in-frame clones and leaves out a portion. The repertoire consists of about 120,000 clones, with around 84% occurring once and the leading ten covering roughly 1.8%. Sequenced sample: PBMCs. These receptor sequences come from a man aged 18 to 29 in good health and CMV-seronegative. The CDR3 runs from the conserved cysteine through the conserved F or W. The D gene is left open where the match is weak. Size is stated for part of the rows, as once, few or many counts, or as a class when the clone is expanded.

J gene | clone size | V gene | D gene | CDR3 DNA | CDR3 protein
TRBJ1-2 | few | TRBV5-1 | . | TGCGCCAGCAGCTTGGGGGTATTCAGGGACTATGGCTACACCTTC | CASSLGVFRDYGYTF
TRBJ2-1 | once | TRBV9 | TRBD2 | TGTGCCAGCAGCGCGGGGACTAGCGGGGAGTACAATGAGCAGTTCTTC | CASSAGTSGEYNEQFF
TRBJ2-6 | once | TRBV11-1 | . | TGTGCCAGCAGCCCCCCCAGGGGAACTGGGGCCAACGTCCTGACTTTC | CASSPPRGTGANVLTF
TRBJ2-3 | . | TRBV5-6 | TRBD2 | TGTGCCAGCAGCTTGGCTCGGACTAGCGGGGCCTCAGATACGCAGTATTTT | CASSLARTSGASDTQYF
TRBJ2-5 | once | TRBV29-1 | . | TGCAGCGTAGGACACGACCAGGAGACCCAGTACTTC | CSVGHDQETQYF
TRBJ2-2 | . | TRBV9 | TRBD2 | TGTGCCAGCAGCGTGATTGCGGGGGGGCCCGGGGAGCTGTTTTTT | CASSVIAGGPGELFF
TRBJ2-7 | . | TRBV2 | . | TGTGCCAGCAGACAGGGAACGGGCGAGCAGTACTTC | CASRQGTGEQYF
TRBJ2-6 | . | TRBV7-8 | . | TGTGCCAGCAGCTTGGACAGCTCTGGGGCCAACGTCCTGACTTTC | CASSLDSSGANVLTF
TRBJ2-2 | . | TRBV19 | TRBD1 | TGTGCCAGCCAGACAGGGGGCGGGACCGGGGAGCTGTTTTTT | CASQTGGGTGELFF
TRBJ2-7 | . | TRBV18 | TRBD1 | TGTGCCAGCTCACCTGGGACAGGGGAAATCTACGAGCAGTACTTC | CASSPGTGEIYEQYF
TRBJ2-3 | . | TRBV18 | . | TGTGCCAGCTCCCCCCAAGGCGGATTCACAGATACGCAGTATTTT | CASSPQGGFTDTQYF
TRBJ1-1 | . | TRBV2 | . | TGTGCCAGCTGCTTTCTTGGAGGTTCCACTGAAGCTTTCTTT | CASCFLGGSTEAFF
TRBJ1-1 | . | TRBV7-9 | . | TGTTCCAGCAGCTTGGACATGACTGAAGCTTTCTTT | CSSSLDMTEAFF
TRBJ1-1 | . | TRBV29-1 | . | TGCAGCGTCCAGGACACTGAAGCTTTCTTT | CSVQDTEAFF
TRBJ1-1 | few | TRBV6-6 | . | TGTGCCAGCAGTTACCCTAGGACTGCGAACACTGAAGCTTTCTTT | CASSYPRTANTEAFF
TRBJ1-5 | . | TRBV5-8 | . | TGTGCCAGCAGCCAAAGCGAAGGGGTAAGGGGCAATCAGCCCCAGCATTTT | CASSQSEGVRGNQPQHF
TRBJ2-3 | . | TRBV6-5 | TRBD2 | TGTGCCAGCAGTCTTCTAGCGGGGGTCACAGATACGCAGTATTTT | CASSLLAGVTDTQYF
TRBJ2-3 | . | TRBV7-9 | TRBD1 | TGTGCCAGCAGCTTAACAGGGGGACGAGATACGCAGTATTTT | CASSLTGGRDTQYF
TRBJ1-5 | once | TRBV6-1 | . | TGTGCCAGCAGGGAACTACCAGGGGCGAATCAGCCCCAGCATTTT | CASRELPGANQPQHF
TRBJ1-5 | . | TRBV4-1 | . | TGCGCCAGCAGCCCCCTTACCCGGAGCAATCAGCCCCAGCATTTT | CASSPLTRSNQPQHF
TRBJ1-2 | . | TRBV7-2 | TRBD1 | TGTGCCAGCAGCGTAAACAGGGGGCGAGATGATGGCTACACCTTC | CASSVNRGRDDGYTF
TRBJ1-4 | . | TRBV6-5 | . | TGTGCCAGCAGTTACCGGGGGGCAGATGGGGAAAAACTGTTTTTT | CASSYRGADGEKLFF
TRBJ1-2 | once | TRBV5-6 | TRBD1 | TGTGCCAGCAGCTTAAAAGGGACAGGGGGCCGGGGCTACACCTTC | CASSLKGTGGRGYTF
TRBJ2-1 | . | TRBV27 | TRBD1 | TGTGCCAGCAGTTTCGACAGGGGGCAGGTGGACAATGAGCAGTTCTTC | CASSFDRGQVDNEQFF
TRBJ1-4 | . | TRBV18 | . | TGTGCCAGCTCACCATTGCAGACAGATGAAAAACTGTTTTTT | CASSPLQTDEKLFF
TRBJ1-3 | . | TRBV5-6 | . | TGTGCCAGCACCCGGGTGCTTTCTGGAAACACCATATATTTT | CASTRVLSGNTIYF
TRBJ2-2 | once | TRBV18 | TRBD2 | TGTGCCAGCTCACCATCCCCGGGGACTACCGTGGGGAACACCGGGGAGCTGTTTTTT | CASSPSPGTTVGNTGELFF
TRBJ1-2 | . | TRBV25-1 | . | TGTGCCAGCAGAGAGTTGAATGGCTACACCTTC | CASRELNGYTF
TRBJ1-2 | . | TRBV7-2 | . | TGTGCCAGCAGCTTAACAGTTAACTATGGCTACACCTTC | CASSLTVNYGYTF
TRBJ1-2 | . | TRBV5-1 | . | TGCGCCAGCAGCCGAGACAGGAATGGCTACACCTTC | CASSRDRNGYTF
TRBJ1-1 | . | TRBV4-2 | . | TGTGCCAGCAGCCAAGGGGGACACGGATCTCTGAACACTGAAGCTTTCTTT | CASSQGGHGSLNTEAFF
TRBJ2-1 | . | TRBV7-8 | TRBD1 | TGTGCCAGCAGCTTAGCGGGACAGTACAATGAGCAGTTCTTC | CASSLAGQYNEQFF
TRBJ2-7 | . | TRBV10-3 | . | TGTGCCATCAGTGAGACGGAGGGGGAGGGAAACGAGCAGTACTTC | CAISETEGEGNEQYF
TRBJ2-1 | few | TRBV6-1 | . | TGTGCCAGCAGTGAAGCTGGGACAGAGCAGTTCTTC | CASSEAGTEQFF
TRBJ2-1 | few | TRBV7-6 | TRBD2 | TGTGCCAGCAGCGTCGGGACTAGCGGGGGGGCCTTAATAGAGCAGTTCTTC | CASSVGTSGGALIEQFF
TRBJ2-3 | once | TRBV9 | TRBD2 | TGTGCCAGCAGTCGACTAGCTTCCACAGATACGCAGTATTTT | CASSRLASTDTQYF